Listed below are T cell receptor beta chains from one sample, sequenced in a study of blood T cell repertoires in COVID-19. Profiling relied on immunoSEQ multiplex PCR, and the TCRdb table lists in-frame clones only, not all of them. The table has 200,000 to 250,000 clones, 75% to 90% seen once. Sequencing input: peripheral blood. These receptors came from a human donor in a cohort sampled during active COVID-19. The CDR3 runs from the conserved cysteine through the conserved F or W. A D gene is named only where the DNA matches it firmly. Part of the rows lack a size; the others show once, few, many or a class for expanded clones.

CDR3 | DNA | size | V | length | J | D
CASSSETSGRYEQYF | TGTGCCAGCAGCTCAGAGACTAGCGGGAGGTACGAGCAGTACTTC | many | TRBV7-6 | 15 | TRBJ2-7 | TRBD2
CSASTGENLYEQYF | TGCAGTGCTAGTACAGGGGAAAATCTCTACGAGCAGTACTTC | NA | TRBV20-1 | 14 | TRBJ2-7 | TRBD1
CASRRQGFITEAFF | TGTGCCAGTAGAAGACAGGGATTCATCACTGAAGCTTTTTTT | once | TRBV19 | 14 | TRBJ1-1 | TRBD1
CASSFDRASTDTQYF | TGTGCCAGTAGTTTCGACAGGGCTAGCACAGATACGCAGTATTTT | NA | TRBV19 | 15 | TRBJ2-3 | TRBD1
CASSLIYRGNQPQHF | TGTGCCAGCAGCTTAATATACAGGGGCAATCAGCCCCAGCATTTT | NA | TRBV7-9 | 15 | TRBJ1-5 | NA
CANSPLAVQETQYF | TGTGCCAACAGCCCTCTAGCGGTTCAAGAGACCCAGTACTTC | NA | TRBV11-1 | 14 | TRBJ2-5 | TRBD2
CASSYTGGGRNQPQHF | TGTGCCAGCAGCTACACAGGGGGCGGTCGCAATCAGCCCCAGCATTTT | NA | TRBV7-9 | 16 | TRBJ1-5 | TRBD1
CASSPGGPYNSPLHF | TGTGCCAGCAGCCCCGGGGGACCTTATAATTCACCCCTCCACTTT | once | TRBV5-5 | 15 | TRBJ1-6 | NA
CSVEDSDYGYTF | TGCAGCGTTGAAGACAGCGACTATGGCTACACCTTC | NA | TRBV29-1 | 12 | TRBJ1-2 | NA
CASSLDRGNTIYF | TGTGCCAGCAGCTTGGACAGGGGAAACACCATATATTTT | NA | TRBV5-4 | 13 | TRBJ1-3 | NA
CASSFPRTGSSYNEQFF | TGTGCCAGCAGTTTCCCACGGACAGGGAGCTCCTACAATGAGCAGTTCTTC | many | TRBV28 | 17 | TRBJ2-1 | TRBD1
CASSYRDRVWTEAFF | TGTGCCAGCAGTTATCGAGACAGGGTTTGGACTGAAGCTTTCTTT | NA | TRBV6-5 | 15 | TRBJ1-1 | TRBD1
CASIGRDRGYNEQFF | TGCGCCAGCATCGGGAGAGACAGGGGCTACAATGAGCAGTTCTTC | NA | TRBV5-1 | 15 | TRBJ2-1 | TRBD1
CASSVALNTEAFF | TGTGCCAGCAGCGTAGCTTTAAACACTGAAGCTTTCTTT | NA | TRBV9 | 13 | TRBJ1-1 | NA
CSVARDGRGSYEQYF | TGCAGCGTTGCACGCGACGGGAGAGGTTCCTACGAGCAGTACTTC | NA | TRBV29-1 | 15 | TRBJ2-7 | NA
CATSDFRRTGTGELFF | TGTGCCACCAGTGATTTTCGAAGGACAGGAACCGGGGAGCTGTTTTTT | NA | TRBV24-1 | 16 | TRBJ2-2 | TRBD1
CASSESGRMNTEAFF | TGTGCCAGCAGTGAATCCGGCAGGATGAACACTGAAGCTTTCTTT | NA | TRBV25-1 | 15 | TRBJ1-1 | NA
CASSPPLAGGTDTQYF | TGTGCCAGCTCACCGCCACTAGCGGGAGGGACAGATACGCAGTATTTT | NA | TRBV18 | 16 | TRBJ2-3 | TRBD2
CASSISSNTEAFF | TGTGCCAGTAGTATTTCCTCGAACACTGAAGCTTTCTTT | NA | TRBV19 | 13 | TRBJ1-1 | NA
CASSQDVSQLYEQYF | TGCGCCAGCAGCCAAGATGTTAGCCAACTCTACGAGCAGTACTTC | NA | TRBV4-3 | 15 | TRBJ2-7 | NA
CASSSPTSGSNNEQFF | TGCGCCAGCAGCTCCCCGACTAGCGGGAGTAACAATGAGCAGTTCTTC | NA | TRBV5-1 | 16 | TRBJ2-1 | TRBD2
CASSLSGDYSNQPQHF | TGTGCCAGCAGTTTAAGTGGAGATTATAGCAATCAGCCCCAGCATTTT | few | TRBV28 | 16 | TRBJ1-5 | NA
CASSLMTGTPYGYTF | TGTGCCAGCAGTTTAATGACAGGAACCCCATATGGCTACACCTTC | NA | TRBV27 | 15 | TRBJ1-2 | NA
CASSATGGRALEQFF | TGTGCCAGCAGCGCCACGGGCGGGAGGGCCCTAGAGCAGTTCTTC | NA | TRBV9 | 15 | TRBJ2-1 | TRBD2
CASSETGNAKNIQYF | TGTGCCAGCAGTGAGACAGGGAATGCCAAAAACATTCAGTACTTC | NA | TRBV9 | 15 | TRBJ2-4 | TRBD1
CASSQDGKGEETQYF | TGTGCCAGCAGCCAAGATGGAAAAGGAGAAGAGACCCAGTACTTC | NA | TRBV14 | 15 | TRBJ2-5 | NA
CASSYSPSYEQYF | TGTGCCAGCAGTTACAGCCCCTCCTACGAGCAGTACTTC | NA | TRBV6-2/TRBV6-3 | 13 | TRBJ2-7 | NA
CATTMGTDTQYF | TGTGCCACTACCATGGGCACAGATACGCAGTATTTT | NA | TRBV7-2 | 12 | TRBJ2-3 | NA
CASLLPGQRILHF | TGTGCCAGCCTTCTTCCGGGACAGAGAATCCTACACTTC | NA | TRBV2 | 13 | TRBJ2-5 | TRBD1
CAIGRGENTEAFF | TGTGCCATCGGGCGGGGTGAGAACACTGAAGCTTTCTTT | NA | TRBV10-3 | 13 | TRBJ1-1 | NA
CASSGTGVNYGYTF | TGTGCCAGCAGTGGGACAGGGGTTAACTATGGCTACACCTTC | NA | TRBV28 | 14 | TRBJ1-2 | TRBD1
CASSLQGGTRDTQYF | TGTGCCAGCAGCTTACAGGGGGGAACACGGGATACGCAGTATTTT | once | TRBV5-5 | 15 | TRBJ2-3 | TRBD1
CASRLTSVSTDTQYF | TGCGCCAGCAGGCTGACTAGCGTCAGCACAGATACGCAGTATTTT | NA | TRBV10-2 | 15 | TRBJ2-3 | TRBD2
CASSVRTGPNSPLHF | TGCGCCAGCAGCGTCCGGACAGGACCTAATTCACCCCTCCACTTT | NA | TRBV5-1 | 15 | TRBJ1-6 | TRBD1
CASSSLAGGSGELFF | TGTGCCAGCAGCTCCTTAGCGGGAGGGTCCGGGGAGCTGTTTTTT | NA | TRBV11-2 | 15 | TRBJ2-2 | TRBD2
CASSLTGDVRTDTQYF | TGCGCCAGCAGCTTGACAGGGGATGTACGAACAGATACGCAGTATTTT | NA | TRBV5-1 | 16 | TRBJ2-3 | TRBD1
CASSYQGPNYEQYF | TGTGCCAGCAGCTATCAGGGGCCCAACTACGAGCAGTACTTC | NA | TRBV5-4 | 14 | TRBJ2-7 | NA
CASIAGAGNYGYTF | TGTGCCAGCATCGCCGGGGCGGGGAACTATGGCTACACCTTC | few | TRBV2 | 14 | TRBJ1-2 | NA
CASSPSSTHEQYF | TGTGCCAGCAGCCCTAGCAGTACCCACGAGCAGTACTTC | NA | TRBV7-3 | 13 | TRBJ2-7 | NA
CASSSVISLHF | TGTGCCAGCAGTTCGGTCATTTCCCTCCACTTT | NA | TRBV6-2/TRBV6-3 | 11 | TRBJ1-6 | NA
CASSIDPGPAVAAFF | TGTGCCAGTAGTATAGATCCAGGGCCTGCGGTGGCAGCTTTCTTT | once | TRBV19 | 15 | TRBJ1-1 | NA